The entry below describes one T cell receptor (beta chain). Antigen unknown. These data come from a study of a mutant IDH1 vaccine in newly diagnosed glioma. Study-level background: Previous treatment comprised radiotherapy, temozolomide, or both, mostly both.

Only in-frame clones appear in the TCRdb table, and some are missing; sequencing was by immunoSEQ multiplex PCR. The sample lists around 42,000 clones, approximately 85% occurring once. Stated time point: week 5, during vaccination. Each dose delivered 300 ug of mutant IDH1 20-mer peptide subcutaneously with imiquimod. New astrocytomas of WHO grade 3 or 4 that were IDH1-mutant and ATRX-lost were found in the donors. The CDR3 contains 14 residues. The input for sequencing was PBMCs, taken from a glioma patient whose treatment included an IDH1 peptide vaccine. This clonotype originated in a middle-aged man with glioma. This rearrangement joins TRBV21-1 to TRBJ2-7; TRBD1 was called by the table and not checked on the DNA. TRBV21-1 is an annotated pseudogene. This chain's CDR3 is CASNPLADRNEQYF. Here the CDR3 DNA reads TGTGCCAGCAACCCACTCGCGGACAGGAACGAGCAGTACTTC.